A selection of T cell receptor beta chains follows, all from one sample in a study of Tregs in tolerant kidney transplant recipients. Measured with immunoSEQ multiplex PCR; TCRdb has only the in-frame clones, and not every one. The repertoire holds about 8,600 clones, with approximately 43% as singletons. Their antigens remain unidentified. The sequencing sample was made of CD4+ T cells from blood cultured with allogeneic cells. Receptors originate from a human donor in good health. The CDR3 runs from the conserved cysteine through the conserved F or W. The D gene is left open where the match is weak. Size tells how often a clone was seen (once, few, many) or the class of an expanded clone, and some rows leave it out.

CDR3,V,size,D
CASSLGLGPYEQYF,TRBV5-1,once,TRBD2
CASQTWGGGGNSPLHF,TRBV19,NA,NA
CASSQWANQPQHF,TRBV4-3,few,NA
CASSLETGQATYEQYF,TRBV7-6,medium-sized,TRBD1
CASSSAVLYGYTF,TRBV28,NA,NA
CASSNPAIMNTEAFF,TRBV21-1,medium-sized,NA
CASFRGPYGYTF,TRBV6-6,NA,TRBD1
CASSLYGRRTETQYF,TRBV7-2,NA,NA
CASSGQGTHEQYF,TRBV10-2,few,NA
CASSFTSRSSYEQYF,TRBV7-4,NA,NA
CASTYQGGETEAFF,TRBV6-5,NA,NA
CASSFGTGGLAYGYTF,TRBV7-9,few,TRBD1
CSVVKANYGYTF,TRBV29-1,NA,NA
CASTPDRDARKFF,TRBV6-6,NA,NA
CASSPLPMGAREQYF,TRBV27,NA,NA
CASSYYGTGHNEQFF,TRBV11-2,NA,NA
CASSLGQGVNEQYF,TRBV5-6,NA,TRBD1
CASSIQGGVNEQFF,TRBV19,NA,NA
CASSPLLGQNTEAFF,TRBV7-3,NA,NA
CASSLAGNSNQPQHF,TRBV7-2,medium-sized,NA
CSVQDRGGSPLHF,TRBV29-1,NA,TRBD1
CASSRTGSYQPQHF,TRBV6-5,few,TRBD1
CASSRGPLNTEAFF,TRBV7-2,NA,NA
CASSLRPLNTEAFF,TRBV11-3,medium-sized,NA
CASSLDMGNQPQHF,TRBV4-1,NA,NA
CASSVEQMLNSPLHF,TRBV9,few,NA
CASSLVLGPQYF,TRBV5-5,few,NA
CASSFLIAGGRETQYF,TRBV5-1,few,TRBD2
CASSYLPGTGHYGYTF,TRBV6-5,medium-sized,TRBD1
CASSQDWRGDYGYTF,TRBV4-1,NA,NA
CASSLAGGQPQHF,TRBV5-5,NA,NA
CASSRGGANVLTF,TRBV18,medium-sized,NA
CASSLEGGSTGELFF,TRBV7-2,once,NA
CSARESKTQYF,TRBV20-1,NA,NA